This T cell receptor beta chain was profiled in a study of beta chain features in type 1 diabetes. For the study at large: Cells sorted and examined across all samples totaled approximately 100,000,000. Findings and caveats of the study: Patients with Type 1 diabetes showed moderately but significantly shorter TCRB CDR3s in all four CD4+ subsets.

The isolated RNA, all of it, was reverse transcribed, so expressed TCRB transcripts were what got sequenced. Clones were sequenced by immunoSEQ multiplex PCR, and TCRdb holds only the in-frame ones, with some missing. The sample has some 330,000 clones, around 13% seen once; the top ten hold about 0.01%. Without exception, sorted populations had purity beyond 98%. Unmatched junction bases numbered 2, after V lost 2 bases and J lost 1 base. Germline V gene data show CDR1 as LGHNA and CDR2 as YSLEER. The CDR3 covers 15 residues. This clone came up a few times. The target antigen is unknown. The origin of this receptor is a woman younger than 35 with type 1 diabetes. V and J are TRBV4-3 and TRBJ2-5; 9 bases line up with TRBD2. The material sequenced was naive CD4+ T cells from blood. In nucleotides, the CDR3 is TGCGCCAGCAGCCAAAGCGGGGGGATCCAAGAGACCCAGTACTTC. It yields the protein CASSQSGGIQETQYF.